A single sample is the source of the 28 T cell receptor beta chains below, sequenced in a study of identifying expanded T cells in peripheral blood. Libraries were prepared by immunoSEQ multiplex PCR; TCRdb keeps only in-frame clonotypes and omits some of them. The data show roughly 100,000 clones, around nine tenths seen once. Sequenced input: blood. The receptors derive from a person between 18 and 70 years old in good health.

This chain uses TRBV5-1 with TRBJ2-7; tentatively, D is TRBD2 (5 bases). This CDR3 spans 14 amino acids. Germline V gives CDR1 SGHRS, CDR2 YFSETQ. V lost 4 bases to trimming and J lost 6 bases, with 17 bases between them. CDR3 in DNA: TGCGCCAGCAGCCCCGGGGTCCCCCTTGCCGAGCAGTACTTC. As protein: CASSPGVPLAEQYF.

This rearrangement joins TRBV30 to TRBJ1-5; D unclear. Trimming took off 0 bases at V and 0 bases at J, with 12 bases between the two ends. From germline, CDR1 is GTSNPN and CDR2 SVGIG (reference sequence). This CDR3 spans 16 amino acids. CDR3 protein: CAWSVESYYSNQPQHF. In DNA form, the CDR3 reads TGTGCCTGGAGTGTGGAAAGCTATTATAGCAATCAGCCCCAGCATTTT.

The V call is TRBV18, the J call TRBJ2-7; unclear D gene. V lost 6 bases, J lost 11 bases, and 17 bases lay in between. The germline V gene has CDR1 KGHSH and CDR2 LQKENI. The CDR3 has 12 residues. The CDR3 region has the DNA TGTGCCAGCTCCCTGGACCCCCTTCCCGAGTACTTC. This sequence encodes CASSLDPLPEYF. Together with reference TRBV18 and TRBJ2-7, the CDR3 gives the full variable domain: NAGVMQNPRHLVRRRGQEARLRCSPMKGHSHVYWYRQLPEEGLKFMVYLQKENIIDESGMPKERFSAEFPKEGPSILRIQQVVRGDSAAYFCASSLDPLPEYFGPGTRLTVT.

The chain employs TRBV7-8 and TRBJ1-6; the D gene is possibly TRBD1 (6 bases). The V gene's germline CDR1 is SGHVS and CDR2 FQNEAQ. Deletions cut 4 bases from V and 1 base from J, with 11 bases between. The CDR3 spans 16 residues. In nucleotides, the CDR3 is TGTGCCAGCAGCTCCACAGGGCGGTCCTATAATTCACCCCTCCACTTT. Translating it yields CASSSTGRSYNSPLHF. Variable domain in full (rest from reference TRBV7-8 and TRBJ1-6): GAGVSQSPRYKVAKRGQDVALRCDPISGHVSLFWYQQALGQGPEFLTYFQNEAQLDKSGLPSDRFFAERPEGSVSTLKIQRTQQEDSAVYLCASSSTGRSYNSPLHFGNGTRLTVT.

The chain carries TRBV6-6 and TRBJ1-5; D is uncertain. This CDR3 is built from 13 residues. The V and J ends lost 5 bases and 4 bases respectively, with 9 bases between them. Germline-derived CDR1 and CDR2 are MNHNY and SVGAGI (reference sequence). The chain's CDR3 is CASSQPPNQPQHF. DNA of the CDR3: TGTGCCAGCAGTCAGCCTCCGAATCAGCCCCAGCATTTT.

The chain is built from TRBV5-4 and TRBJ2-3, with D perhaps TRBD1 (7 bases). Looked up from germline, CDR1 is SGHNT and CDR2 is YYREEE (reference sequence). The CDR3 runs to 17 residues. V lost 4 bases, J lost 5 bases, and 23 bases lay in between. In DNA, the CDR3 is TGTGCCAGCAGCCCCCCCTCGCCCACAGGGGAGGAAGATACGCAGTATTTT. Protein sequence: CASSPPSPTGEEDTQYF. The entire variable domain, with the rest obtained from reference TRBV5-4 and TRBJ2-3, is as follows: ETGVTQSPTHLIKTRGQQVTLRCSSQSGHNTVSWYQQALGQGPQFIFQYYREEENGRGNFPPRFSGLQFPNYSSELNVNALELDDSALYLCASSPPSPTGEEDTQYFGPGTRLTVL.

The chain recombines TRBV12-5 with TRBJ1-4; 8 bases line up with TRBD1. CDR1 is LGHNT, CDR2 FRNRAP, per germline. This CDR3 spans 14 amino acids. Unmatched junction bases numbered 6, after V lost 6 bases and J lost 6 bases. The CDR3 DNA is TGTGCTAGTGGATCTGGACAGGGACATGAAAAACTGTTTTTT. It codes for CASGSGQGHEKLFF.

The V and J genes are TRBV7-2 and TRBJ2-1; D is possibly TRBD1 or TRBD2 (5 bases each). Germline V gene data show CDR1 as SGHTA and CDR2 as FQGNSA. This CDR3 is 15 amino acids long. V was shortened by 0 bases and J by 7 bases, with 13 bases between the two germline ends. CDR3 sequence: CASSLAGVVGNEQFF. Here the CDR3 DNA reads TGTGCCAGCAGCTTAGCGGGGGTGGTAGGGAATGAGCAGTTCTTC.

V and J are TRBV7-2 and TRBJ2-5; 11 positions agree with TRBD2. With the DNA end fitting TRBJ2-7 better, the J assignment may be wrong. The CDR3 is 15 amino acids. The germline V gene encodes CDR1 SGHTA and CDR2 FQGNSA. CDR3 nucleotide sequence: TGTGCCAGCAGCCCCGATAGCGGGGGGGTATACGAGCAGTACTTC. As protein: CASSPDSGGVYEQYF.

The rearrangement joins TRBV7-9 to TRBJ1-3; 7 bases align to TRBD1. The CDR3 sequence is 15 residues long. Germline V CDR1 and CDR2: SEHNR, FQNEAQ (reference sequence). V was pared by 5 bases and J by 2 bases, with 6 bases of the junction left unmatched. Here the CDR3 reads CASSPGGGPGNTIYF. DNA of the CDR3: TGTGCCAGCAGCCCAGGAGGGGGCCCTGGAAACACCATATATTTT.

The J gene is TRBJ2-2, the V gene TRBV7-2, with 8 positions matching TRBD2. From germline, CDR1 is SGHTA and CDR2 FQGNSA. V lost 5 bases and J lost 0; bases outside the gene matches: 8. The CDR3 sequence is 17 residues long. Here the CDR3 DNA reads TGTGCCAGCAGCACCCGGGGGGGAGGCACGAACACCGGGGAGCTGTTTTTT. Residues: CASSTRGGGTNTGELFF.

V gene TRBV9 combines with J gene TRBJ1-1; D is uncertain. V lost 4 bases and J 0 bases, leaving 13 bases between the germline ends. CDR3 length: 15 residues. CDR1 and CDR2 from the germline V gene are SGDLS and YYNGEE. CDR3 nucleotides: TGTGCCAGCAGCCCTGGCGGCAGCATGAACACTGAAGCTTTCTTT. Protein: CASSPGGSMNTEAFF.

This clone was picked up one time. J is TRBJ2-2 and V is TRBV5-5; 9 nucleotides line up with TRBD1. CDR3 length: 16 amino acids. V lost 4 bases and J lost 5; bases outside the gene matches: 9. Germline-derived CDR1 and CDR2 are SGHKS and YYEKEE (reference sequence). CDR3 nucleotides: TGTGCCAGCAGCGTTAATGGACAGGGGAGAACCGGGGAGCTGTTTTTT. It translates to CASSVNGQGRTGELFF.

A word on this clone: Mismatch with germline at one junction end may stem from a read error. The rearrangement uses TRBV4-1 and TRBJ2-7; 7 nucleotides line up with TRBD1. The CDR3 contains 14 residues. Germline V gene data show CDR1 as MGHRA and CDR2 as YSYEKL. The CDR3 DNA reads as TGCGCCAGCAGCGAAGAACAGGGGCGCTACGAGCAGTACTTC. Translated: CASSEEQGRYEQYF.

The V and J genes are TRBV18 and TRBJ2-5; 7 nucleotides align to TRBD1. Germline CDR1 reads KGHSH; CDR2 reads LQKENI. Losses at the gene ends were 8 bases for V and 2 bases for J; bases not matched to a gene: 8. This CDR3 spans 14 amino acids. CDR3 DNA: TGTGCCAGCCAGGAAACCAGGGGGCAAGAGACCCAGTACTTC. Translation gives CASQETRGQETQYF.

This sequence joins TRBV9 and TRBJ2-7; TRBD2 might be the D (6 bases). The CDR3 is made up of 15 amino acids. Trimming took 3 bases from V and 9 from J, leaving 22 bases between them. Germline V CDR1 and CDR2: SGDLS, YYNGEE. Here the CDR3 reads CASSGSTGTAGGQYF. The DNA for the CDR3 is TGTGCCAGCAGCGGATCCACAGGTACAGCCGGGGGGCAGTACTTC.

The rearrangement joins TRBV18 to TRBJ2-1; D ambiguous. The CDR3 runs to 13 residues. In germline, CDR1 is KGHSH, CDR2 LQKENI. V lost 0 bases, J lost 12 bases, and 12 bases lay in between. The CDR3 reads CASSPPPSGRQFF. CDR3 nucleotide sequence: TGTGCCAGCTCACCACCTCCCTCAGGCCGGCAGTTCTTC.

The V and J genes are TRBV7-2 and TRBJ2-2; D might be TRBD2 (6 bases). The V end lost 4 bases, the J end lost 1 base, and 13 bases lay between the germline ends. This CDR3 is built from 16 residues. CDR1 is SGHTA and CDR2 is FQGNSA in the germline V gene. The DNA of the CDR3 is TGTGCCAGCAGCTCCCCACTAGCTAGGAACACCGGGGAGCTGTTTTTT. It yields the protein CASSSPLARNTGELFF.

This clone has just a few counts. The chain couples TRBV7-8 to TRBJ1-2; D remains unclear. V lost 5 bases and J 5 bases, leaving 12 bases between the germline ends. Germline CDR1 is SGHVS and CDR2 is FQNEAQ. This CDR3 region has 13 residues. In DNA, the CDR3 is TGTGCCAGCAGCCCATTTAAACAGTATGGCTACACCTTC. Protein sequence: CASSPFKQYGYTF. Together with reference TRBV7-8 and TRBJ1-2, the CDR3 gives the full variable domain: GAGVSQSPRYKVAKRGQDVALRCDPISGHVSLFWYQQALGQGPEFLTYFQNEAQLDKSGLPSDRFFAERPEGSVSTLKIQRTQQEDSAVYLCASSPFKQYGYTFGSGTRLTVV.

This clone was counted a single time. This chain connects TRBV7-6 to TRBJ2-5, with 10 bases aligning to TRBD2. With 6 bases clipped from V and 5 bases from J, the junction kept 12 bases outside the gene matches. Germline V CDR1 and CDR2: SGHVS, FNYEAQ. The CDR3 extends over 16 amino acids. CDR3 region: CASSFMTGLATETQYF. The CDR3 DNA follows: TGTGCCAGCAGTTTTATGACGGGACTAGCGACGGAGACCCAGTACTTC.

In its sample, this clone was seen once. The V call is TRBV6-5, the J call TRBJ1-5; D gene unclear. The CDR3 is 14 residues long. V was shortened by 7 bases and J by 1 base, with 11 bases between the two germline ends. Germline CDR1 MNHEY, CDR2 SVGAGI. CDR3 loop: CASNQVLSNQPQHF. The CDR3, as DNA: TGTGCCAGCAATCAGGTTTTAAGCAATCAGCCCCAGCATTTT.

The V call is TRBV27, the J call TRBJ1-2; a weak D match, TRBD1 (5 bases). This CDR3 comprises 14 residues. Germline V gene data show CDR1 as MNHEY and CDR2 as SMNVEV (reference sequence). Trimming took 8 bases from V and 4 from J, leaving 17 bases between them. In DNA form, the CDR3 reads TGTGCCAGCGGTCGAACAGGCCAGAGCTATGGCTACACCTTC. This encodes CASGRTGQSYGYTF.

The CDR3 DNA reads TGTGCCAGCAGCCTAGATGGGCGGGTAGCTAACTATGGCTACACCTTC. Protein: CASSLDGRVANYGYTF. The chain couples TRBV9 to TRBJ1-2; D gene ambiguous. V was shortened by 4 bases and J by 0 bases, with 16 bases between the two germline ends. This CDR3 has 16 amino acids. CDR1 and CDR2 from the germline V gene are SGDLS and YYNGEE.

The genes are TRBV5-1 and TRBJ1-1; no clear D gene. The CDR3 has 13 amino acids. Per the germline V gene, CDR1 is SGHRS and CDR2 is YFSETQ. Trimming cost V 6 bases and J 1 base, with 10 bases left between them. CDR3: CASTPRENTEAFF. The CDR3 nucleotides read TGCGCCAGCACCCCCCGGGAGAACACTGAAGCTTTCTTT.

The chain combines TRBV7-2 with TRBJ1-1; 7 bases map to TRBD1. This CDR3 region has 16 residues. The germline V gene has CDR1 SGHTA and CDR2 FQGNSA. V lost 2 bases to trimming and J lost 0 bases; unmatched junction nucleotides: 6. The CDR3, as DNA: TGTGCCAGCAGCTTACGTTTCGACAGGGTGAACACTGAAGCTTTCTTT. This translates into CASSLRFDRVNTEAFF.

This chain joins TRBV29-1 and TRBJ2-5, with 8 nucleotides matching TRBD1. The CDR3 totals 17 residues. Trimming at V came to 6 bases and at J to 3 bases, leaving 18 bases not matched to a gene. Germline CDR1 SQVTM, CDR2 ANQGSEA. The CDR3 nucleotides read TGCAGCGTACCCAGGGGGCGCGCGTCCTCGCGGGAAGAGACCCAGTACTTC. This codes for CSVPRGRASSREETQYF.

This chain uses TRBV6-5 with TRBJ1-2; D possibly corresponds to TRBD1 (6 bases). This CDR3 comprises 15 residues. The germline V gene encodes CDR1 MNHEY and CDR2 SVGAGI. The germline V and J ends were trimmed by 2 bases and 2 bases, with 12 bases remaining between them. The CDR3 nucleotides read TGTGCCAGCAGTTACGGCACAGGGAGGAACTATGGCTACACCTTC. Translated: CASSYGTGRNYGYTF.

The chain couples TRBV7-9 to TRBJ2-5, with D perhaps given as TRBD1 or TRBD2 (5 bases each). V was pared by 1 base and J by 12 bases, with 15 bases between. This CDR3 is built from 13 residues. CDR1 is SEHNR and CDR2 is FQNEAQ in the germline V gene (reference sequence). CDR3: CASSLEGPVDEYF. For the CDR3, the DNA is TGTGCCAGCAGCTTAGAGGGACCGGTCGATGAGTACTTC.